The T cell receptor beta chain described here comes from a study of prognosis after radiotherapy for stage I lung cancer. Whole-study context: Several patients developed distant metastases (median 7 months) after radiotherapy; 15 showed no significant progression.

Template was genomic DNA; TCR beta CDR3 amplified in two multiplex PCR rounds. Gene-specific TRBV and TRBJ primers were used in PCR round one. TCRdb reprocessed the multiplex PCR reads via MiXCR and lists one record per CDR3 protein. The data hold about 51,000 distinct CDR3 sequences, with roughly 35% observed a single time. Per germline, CDR1 ENHRY and CDR2 SYGVKD. V gave up 6 bases and J gave up 6 bases, with 18 bases separating them. The length of the CDR3 is 14 residues. This clonotype occurred many times. Its antigen is currently unknown. Study-level results: Reportedly, TRBV and TRBJ gene usage varied with metastasis presence.

The TCR comes from a donor over 45 with non-small cell lung cancer. The chain couples TRBV10-3 to TRBJ2-7; possibly TRBD1 for D (6 bases). Sequences were derived from PBMCs, sampled before or after stereotactic body radiation therapy (not recorded which). The CDR3 region has the DNA TGTGCCATCAGGGGACAAGGGTTGGCCAGCGAGCAGTACTTC. Translated: CAIRGQGLASEQYF.